The clone carrying this TCR beta chain was picked up a small number of times. Its antigen is unknown. The junction does not match germline at one end; this may be a read error. The entry originates in a study of beta chain features in type 1 diabetes. Expressed TCRB transcripts were sequenced because the entire RNA isolate underwent reverse transcription. Only in-frame clones appear in the TCRdb table, and some are missing; sequencing was by immunoSEQ multiplex PCR. The table records roughly 400,000 clones, roughly a tenth of them present only once. This CDR3 comprises 15 residues. Looked up from germline, CDR1 is MNHEY and CDR2 is SMNVEV (reference sequence). Via CD45RO/CCR7/CD25/CD127/CD95/CD27, cells of the CD4+ naive, central memory, regulatory and stem cell-like memory subsets were sorted. Study-wide results and limits: More deletions and fewer insertions at VDJ junctions were found in patients with type 1 diabetes. TCRB CDR3s were moderately but significantly shorter in Type 1 diabetes patients in all four CD4+ subsets.

The specimen sequenced was central memory CD4+ T cells from blood. The TCR comes from a man between 25 and 39 years old with type 1 diabetes. The chain joins TRBV27 to TRBJ1-2, with a tentative D call TRBD1 (5 bases). The DNA of the CDR3 is TGTGCCACCAGTGATGGACGCAGGAGGGGCTTTGGCTACACCTTC. Protein product: CATSDGRRRGFGYTF.